Each of the 18 T cell receptor beta chains below was sequenced from the same sample in a study of OX40 agonist ivuxolimab in advanced cancers. Method: immunoSEQ multiplex PCR; TCRdb's copy keeps in-frame clones and lacks some. This table holds some 60,000 clones, less than 95% found once. The specimen comprised CD4+ or CD8+ T cells sorted from blood, sampled in a trial of the OX40 agonist ivuxolimab. These receptors were obtained from an adult with an advanced solid tumor such as melanoma, head and neck, liver or kidney cancer.

The V and J genes are TRBV4-3 and TRBJ2-2; no firm D call. Per the germline V gene, CDR1 is LGHNA and CDR2 is YSLEER. CDR3 size: 15 residues. V was trimmed by 4 bases and J by 0 bases, leaving 9 bases between them. DNA of the CDR3: TGCGCCAGCAGCCGACTGTACGCGAACACCGGGGAGCTGTTTTTT. It yields the protein CASSRLYANTGELFF.

The chain carries TRBV20-1 and TRBJ1-1; D remains unclear. Germline CDR1 DFQATT, CDR2 SNEGSKA (reference sequence). This CDR3 region has 10 residues. Trimming shortened V by 3 bases and J by 1 base, and 0 bases separated the two germline ends. DNA of the CDR3: TGCAGTGCTAGGAACACTGAAGCTTTCTTT. Protein product: CSARNTEAFF.

The chain uses TRBV4-2 and TRBJ2-3, with D tentatively TRBD1 or TRBD2 (7 bases each). CDR1 and CDR2 (germline): LGHNA, YNFKEQ. V gave up 2 bases and J gave up 4 bases, with 13 bases separating them. The CDR3 sequence is 15 residues long. CDR3 nucleotides: TGTGCCAGCAGCCAACAACAGGGGAGGGCAGATACGCAGTATTTT. Translating it yields CASSQQQGRADTQYF.

V is TRBV5-1 and J is TRBJ2-5; TRBD1 aligns across 7 bases. CDR1 is SGHRS and CDR2 is YFSETQ in the germline V gene. The CDR3 extends over 15 amino acids. The V gene end was trimmed by 1 base and the J gene end by 0 bases; junction bases not matched to a gene: 3. CDR3 residues: CASSLMGQNQETQYF. In DNA, the CDR3 is TGCGCCAGCAGCTTGATGGGACAGAACCAAGAGACCCAGTACTTC.

The chain combines TRBV23-1 with TRBJ2-7; D not certain. TRBV23-1 is classed as an ORF, of uncertain function. The CDR3 has 11 amino acids. V was pared by 3 bases and J by 6 bases, with 6 bases between. CDR3 coding DNA: TGCGCCAGCAGTCACAGCATCGAGCAGTACTTC. This encodes CASSHSIEQYF.

This chain uses TRBV19 with TRBJ2-7; TRBD2 might be the D (6 bases). The CDR3 runs to 15 residues. Germline CDR1 LNHDA, CDR2 SQIVND (reference sequence). Trimming left V 3 bases short and J 2 bases short, with 14 bases between. Written as DNA, the CDR3 is TGTGCCAGTAGTATGGGGGGATCGGCAGCCTACGAGCAGTACTTC. Its translation is CASSMGGSAAYEQYF.

The chain links TRBV6-5 to TRBJ2-7, with D perhaps TRBD2 (5 bases). The CDR3 sequence is 15 residues long. Germline CDR1 and CDR2: MNHEY and SVGAGI. The V gene lost 0 bases and the J gene lost 6 bases, with 15 bases spanning the gap. As DNA, the CDR3 is TGTGCCAGCAGTTACTCGGGTGGTAGCGCCAGCGAGCAGTACTTC. Residues: CASSYSGGSASEQYF.

This chain joins TRBV5-5 and TRBJ2-2, with D tentatively TRBD1 or TRBD2 (5 bases each). Germline CDR1 SGHKS, CDR2 YYEKEE (reference sequence). CDR3 length equals 15 residues. V lost 1 base and J 6 bases, leaving 13 bases between the germline ends. The CDR3 reads CASSLQGPPAGELFF. The CDR3 DNA is TGTGCCAGCAGCTTGCAGGGACCCCCCGCCGGGGAGCTGTTTTTT.

CDR3 DNA sequence: TGCGCCAGCAGCCACCAGGGGGACCTCACAGATACGCAGTATTTT. The encoded protein is CASSHQGDLTDTQYF. The gene calls are TRBV4-1 and TRBJ2-3; 7 nucleotides match TRBD1. CDR1 is MGHRA, CDR2 YSYEKL, per germline. Trimming took 3 bases from V and 2 from J; bases not matched to a gene: 5. CDR3 length: 15 amino acids.

The rearrangement uses TRBV6-1 and TRBJ2-1; 10 nucleotides agree with TRBD1. V lost 4 bases to trimming and J lost 9 bases; unmatched junction nucleotides: 12. CDR1 is MNHNS and CDR2 is SASEGT in the germline V gene. This CDR3 is 16 amino acids long. As DNA, the CDR3 is TGTGCCAGCAGTGTGGGACAGGGGATCGCATACGGTGAGCAGTTCTTC. Translation gives CASSVGQGIAYGEQFF.

This chain links TRBV5-4 with TRBJ2-5; D is ambiguous. Trimming left V 4 bases short and J 0 bases short, with 7 bases between. Germline CDR1 SGHNT, CDR2 YYREEE (reference sequence). The CDR3 runs to 13 residues. The chain's CDR3 is CASSPSHQETQYF. The CDR3, as DNA: TGTGCCAGCAGCCCATCCCACCAAGAGACCCAGTACTTC. Based on the CDR3 plus reference TRBV5-4 and TRBJ2-5, the full variable domain is ETGVTQSPTHLIKTRGQQVTLRCSSQSGHNTVSWYQQALGQGPQFIFQYYREEENGRGNFPPRFSGLQFPNYSSELNVNALELDDSALYLCASSPSHQETQYFGPGTRLLVL.

This clone appeared a few times. This rearrangement joins TRBV2 to TRBJ2-7; D remains unclear. V shed 1 base and J shed 0 bases, with 10 bases lying between them. The CDR3 covers 15 residues. CDR1 is SNHLY and CDR2 is FYNNEI in the germline V gene. CDR3 DNA sequence: TGTGCCAGCAGTGAAGGGGCCAGGAGCTCCTACGAGCAGTACTTC. As protein: CASSEGARSSYEQYF.

The chain is built from TRBV5-1 and TRBJ2-5, with TRBD2 identical over 14 bases. The CDR3 sequence is 16 residues long. In germline, CDR1 is SGHRS, CDR2 YFSETQ. The V and J ends lost 0 bases and 5 bases, in that order; junction bases with no gene match: 3. CDR3 in amino acids: CASSLGTSGRTETQYF. CDR3 sequence (DNA): TGCGCCAGCAGCTTGGGGACTAGCGGGAGGACGGAGACCCAGTACTTC.

This clone was seen a single time. The rearrangement uses TRBV11-2 and TRBJ2-7; D possibly corresponds to TRBD2 (6 bases). Trimming stripped 4 bases from V and 4 bases from J, with 17 bases between. The CDR3 runs to 15 residues. Germline V lookup: CDR1 SGHAT, CDR2 FQNNGV. CDR3 amino acids: CASSSSSGRGYEQYF. The CDR3 nucleotides read TGTGCCAGCAGCTCCTCCTCGGGACGGGGGTACGAGCAGTACTTC.

The V call is TRBV2, the J call TRBJ2-1; TRBD2 aligns across 7 bases. The V gene end was trimmed by 0 bases and the J gene end by 5 bases; junction bases not matched to a gene: 7. This CDR3 has 16 amino acids. Germline values: CDR1 SNHLY, CDR2 FYNNEI. CDR3 DNA sequence: TGTGCCAGCAGTGAAGCGAGGGCTAGCGGAAACAATGAGCAGTTCTTC. Amino acid sequence: CASSEARASGNNEQFF.

The rearrangement uses TRBV30 and TRBJ2-3; 7 bases match TRBD2. The J segment lost 5 bases and the V segment lost 2 bases, leaving 4 bases of the junction unmatched. The CDR3 covers 13 residues. CDR1 is GTSNPN and CDR2 is SVGIG in the germline V gene (reference sequence). The CDR3 is CAWSTGGEDTQYF. The CDR3, as DNA: TGTGCCTGGAGTACGGGGGGTGAAGATACGCAGTATTTT.

V and J are TRBV4-2 and TRBJ2-4; perhaps TRBD1 as D (6 bases). Trimming pared 0 bases from V and 0 bases from J, leaving 18 bases between. Looked up from germline, CDR1 is LGHNA and CDR2 is YNFKEQ. CDR3 length: 19 amino acids. This CDR3 is CASSQENRQAKPAKNIQYF. CDR3 bases: TGTGCCAGCAGCCAAGAAAACCGACAGGCCAAACCAGCCAAAAACATTCAGTACTTC.

CDR3 sequence reads: CASSLFPAEKTGELFF. DNA of the CDR3: TGTGCCAGCAGTTTATTCCCGGCAGAAAAGACCGGGGAGCTGTTTTTT. The chain joins TRBV28 to TRBJ2-2; D not certain. CDR1 and CDR2 (germline): MDHEN, SYDVKM. The CDR3 spans 16 residues. Trimming left V 1 base short and J 5 bases short, with 14 bases between.